The 12 T cell receptor beta chains listed next were all sequenced from one sample in a study of T cell changes during pregnancy in multiple sclerosis. Clones were sequenced by immunoSEQ multiplex PCR, and TCRdb holds only the in-frame ones, with some missing. Here the sample spans some 50,000 clones, about 91% being singletons. The starting material was CD4+ T cells from peripheral blood mononuclear cells, obtained in the second trimester of pregnancy. These TCRs come from a female donor with multiple sclerosis, enrolled in a pregnancy study.

The rearrangement links TRBV25-1 to TRBJ2-3, with 12 bases lining up with TRBD1. CDR3 length: 16 amino acids. With 6 bases clipped from V and 5 bases from J, the junction kept 9 bases outside the gene matches. Germline CDR1 MGHDK, CDR2 SYGVNS. The CDR3 protein is CASSLPGQGAGDTQYF. As DNA, the CDR3 is TGTGCCAGCAGCCTACCGGGACAGGGGGCAGGAGATACGCAGTATTTT.

The chain uses TRBV11-1 and TRBJ2-1, with D possibly TRBD1 on 5 matching bases. Trimming left V 1 base short and J 14 bases short, with 9 bases between. CDR1 is SGHAT, CDR2 FQDESV, per germline (reference sequence). This CDR3 region has 11 residues. The CDR3 sequence: CASSLGGSKFF. As DNA, the CDR3 is TGTGCCAGCAGCTTAGGGGGCTCGAAGTTCTTC.

The V gene is TRBV30, the J gene TRBJ2-7; no clear D. This CDR3 region has 11 residues. Trimming shortened V by 4 bases and J by 5 bases, and 9 bases separated the two germline ends. Germline lookup yields CDR1 GTSNPN and CDR2 SVGIG (reference sequence). The CDR3 sequence is CAWKRLNEQYF. CDR3 bases: TGTGCCTGGAAGCGTTTAAACGAGCAGTACTTC.

This rearrangement joins TRBV28 to TRBJ2-7; no reliable D call. The CDR3 extends over 12 amino acids. V was trimmed by 5 bases and J by 3 bases, leaving 8 bases between them. Germline CDR1 and CDR2: MDHEN and SYDVKM. This CDR3 is CASSSFSYEQYF. The CDR3 bases are TGTGCCAGCAGTAGTTTCAGCTACGAGCAGTACTTC.

V and J are TRBV9 and TRBJ1-2; 7 bases are shared with TRBD1. Germline assignment: CDR1 SGDLS and CDR2 YYNGEE. This CDR3 has 13 amino acids. J lost 8 bases, V lost 3 bases, and 7 bases had no gene match. CDR3 bases: TGTGCCAGCAGCGAACAGGGGCTAGGAGGCTACACCTTC. Amino acids: CASSEQGLGGYTF.

The chain links TRBV5-1 to TRBJ1-1; TRBD1 matches at 8 bases. The CDR3 spans 15 residues. Germline loops: CDR1 SGHRS, CDR2 YFSETQ. The V gene end was trimmed by 0 bases and the J gene end by 1 base; junction bases not matched to a gene: 2. This CDR3 reads CASSLAGTGNTEAFF. CDR3 coding DNA: TGCGCCAGCAGCTTGGCCGGGACAGGGAACACTGAAGCTTTCTTT.

Worth noting for this clone: Mismatch with germline at one junction end may stem from a read error. The chain employs TRBV11-2 and TRBJ1-2, with 8 bases aligning to TRBD1. Germline CDR1 is SGHAT and CDR2 is FQNNGV. This CDR3 region has 13 residues. CDR3 bases: TGTGCCAGCAGCAAAGGACAGGGACGAAAAACCCCCTTC. Translating it yields CASSKGQGRKTPF.

The genes are TRBV4-2 and TRBJ2-2, with TRBD1 matching 9 bases. The CDR3 covers 20 residues. The germline gives CDR1 LGHNA, CDR2 YNFKEQ. V gave up 1 base and J gave up 0 bases; unmatched junction bases: 12. CDR3 region: CASSQVWPGTGSANTGELFF. The CDR3 nucleotides are TGTGCCAGCAGCCAAGTATGGCCCGGGACAGGGTCCGCGAACACCGGGGAGCTGTTTTTT.

This clone was seen only once. The chain combines TRBV5-4 with TRBJ2-7, with 7 positions matching TRBD1. Trimming cost V 4 bases and J 2 bases; bases outside gene matches: 3. The CDR3 runs 13 residues. From germline, CDR1 is SGHNT and CDR2 YYREEE (reference sequence). The CDR3 bases are TGTGCCAGCAGCCCGGGACAGACCTACGAGCAGTACTTC. Its translation is CASSPGQTYEQYF. Full variable domain (remainder filled in from reference TRBV5-4 and TRBJ2-7): ETGVTQSPTHLIKTRGQQVTLRCSSQSGHNTVSWYQQALGQGPQFIFQYYREEENGRGNFPPRFSGLQFPNYSSELNVNALELDDSALYLCASSPGQTYEQYFGPGTRLTVT.

The chain joins TRBV7-3 to TRBJ2-1, with 11 bases aligning to TRBD2. Germline V gene lookup returns CDR1 SGHTA and CDR2 FQGTGA. The length of the CDR3 is 16 residues. Trimming at V came to 4 bases and at J to 4 bases, leaving 6 bases not matched to a gene. DNA for the CDR3: TGTGCCAGCAGCTCCCCCGGGACTAGCGGATACAATGAGCAGTTCTTC. It codes for CASSSPGTSGYNEQFF.

The chain is built from TRBV18 and TRBJ2-5, with TRBD1 identical over 10 bases. V lost 3 bases to trimming and J lost 2 bases; unmatched junction nucleotides: 6. This CDR3 is 16 amino acids long. The V gene's germline CDR1 is KGHSH and CDR2 LQKENI. The CDR3 here is CASSPGTGASQETQYF. In DNA form, the CDR3 reads TGTGCCAGCTCACCCGGGACAGGGGCCTCTCAAGAGACCCAGTACTTC.

This rearrangement joins TRBV28 to TRBJ1-2; no firm D call. Between the trimmed V and J ends, which lost 7 bases and 4 bases, there was a span of 10 bases. The CDR3 sequence is 12 residues long. CDR1 is MDHEN and CDR2 is SYDVKM in the germline V gene. CDR3 region: CASMEGSYGYTF. The CDR3 coding sequence is TGTGCCAGCATGGAGGGCAGCTATGGCTACACCTTC.